This T cell receptor beta chain was retrieved from a study of cytomegalovirus exposure and HLA in healthy donors. Whole-study results and caveats: The study found most TCR sequences rare, yet found some public TCRs in many donors. In a later analysis, DRB1 alleles had the most associated TCRs; HLA-C alleles the fewest.

The CDR3 totals 15 residues. Per the germline V gene, CDR1 is SGHAT and CDR2 is FQNNGV. J lost 6 bases, V lost 1 base, and 8 bases had no gene match. A multiplex PCR was run with 60 Vbeta primers and 13 Jbeta primers. Method: immunoSEQ multiplex PCR; TCRdb's copy keeps in-frame clones and lacks some. The data contain about 100,000 clones, less than 75% of them singletons. Comment on this clone: Its matching antigen is unknown.

The material sequenced was PBMCs. This receptor was taken from a man aged 40-50 years in good health and CMV-seropositive. The chain couples TRBV11-2 to TRBJ1-1, with TRBD1 matching 7 bases. CDR3 sequence reads: CASSLGDREIPEAFF. CDR3 bases: TGTGCCAGCAGCTTAGGAGACAGGGAAATCCCTGAAGCTTTCTTT.